Listed here are 18 T cell receptor beta chains from one sample, sequenced in a study of CD4 T cells in relation to SARS-CoV-2 and coronaviruses. For these TCRs, the target antigens are not known. The unexposed donors gave CD4+ T cells in about 2010-2019, prior to COVID-19. Isolation of CD4+ T cells took place after less than 11 days in culture. Sequenced by immunoSEQ multiplex PCR; TCRdb stores in-frame clones only, minus some. This repertoire shows fewer than 25,000 clones, about three quarters found once; its top ten account for 16%. The material sequenced was CD4+ T cells from PBMCs, cultured in vitro. The receptors were gathered from a human donor in good health.

V usage is TRBV19 and J usage is TRBJ2-7; the D is unclear. The CDR3 is 14 residues long. Germline CDR1 is LNHDA and CDR2 is SQIVND (reference sequence). V was trimmed by 7 bases and J by 0 bases, leaving 13 bases between them. The DNA for the CDR3 is TGTGCCAGTAAACTGGCAGTGGCCTCCTACGAGCAGTACTTC. Protein product: CASKLAVASYEQYF. The full variable domain, in which reference TRBV19 and TRBJ2-7 provide the parts outside the CDR3, is DGGITQSPKYLFRKEGQNVTLSCEQNLNHDAMYWYRQDPGQGLRLIYYSQIVNDFQKGDIAEGYSVSREKKESFPLTVTSAQKNPTAFYLCASKLAVASYEQYFGPGTRLTVT.

This chain uses TRBV6-5 with TRBJ1-1, with 12 positions matching TRBD1. Germline V gene lookup returns CDR1 MNHEY and CDR2 SVGAGI. The CDR3 has 13 amino acids. The V gene end was trimmed by 9 bases and the J gene end by 7 bases; junction bases not matched to a gene: 6. The CDR3 DNA follows: TGTGCCAGTCGGGACAGGGGGCAAAGTGAAGCTTTCTTT. Protein product: CASRDRGQSEAFF.

This chain joins TRBV30 and TRBJ2-2, with D uncertain. The CDR3 length is 15 residues. CDR1 and CDR2 from the germline V gene are GTSNPN and SVGIG (reference sequence). Trimming removed 2 bases at V and 7 bases at J, with 17 bases between. The CDR3 region is CAWSSTLRRGGELFF. The CDR3 DNA follows: TGTGCCTGGAGTTCCACACTCCGCCGCGGCGGGGAGCTGTTTTTT.

This clone was seen only once. J is TRBJ1-5 and V is TRBV28; 7 bases align to TRBD1. CDR1 and CDR2 from the germline V gene are MDHEN and SYDVKM. The ends lost 8 bases at V and 8 bases at J; junction bases unmatched: 15. This CDR3 has 15 amino acids. The CDR3 loop reads CASLPGQIKSKPQHF. CDR3 nucleotide sequence: TGTGCCAGCCTCCCGGGACAGATTAAATCAAAGCCCCAGCATTTT.

The rearrangement joins TRBV24-1 to TRBJ2-3; 7 nucleotides align to TRBD1. The CDR3 runs 15 residues. CDR1 is KGHDR and CDR2 is SFDVKD in the germline V gene. The V segment lost 0 bases and the J segment 7 bases; nucleotides outside the gene matches: 6. In DNA form, the CDR3 reads TGTGCCACCAGTGATTTGCGACAGGGTTACTATACGCAGTATTTT. Translated, it gives CATSDLRQGYYTQYF.

The chain carries TRBV3-1 (or the pseudogene TRBV3-2) and TRBJ1-2, with a tentative D call TRBD1 (6 bases). CDR1 and CDR2 (germline): LGHDT, YNNKEL (reference sequence). Between the trimmed V and J ends, which lost 4 bases and 8 bases, there was a span of 17 bases. The CDR3 consists of 14 residues. The CDR3 nucleotides are TGTGCCAGCAGCCGAGAACAGGGCCTGGGGGGCTACACCTTC. Translated, it gives CASSREQGLGGYTF.

The chain links TRBV30 to TRBJ2-7; D is possibly TRBD2 (6 bases). The V end lost 2 bases, the J end lost 4 bases, and 18 bases lay between the germline ends. CDR3 length: 15 residues. The germline V gene encodes CDR1 GTSNPN and CDR2 SVGIG (reference sequence). The DNA of the CDR3 is TGTGCCTGGAGTCGCGGGGTGGATTACGCTTACGAGCAGTACTTC. It specifies CAWSRGVDYAYEQYF.

This chain links TRBV5-1 with TRBJ2-1, with D unresolved. V gave up 0 bases and J gave up 5 bases, with 9 bases separating them. Germline V gene lookup returns CDR1 SGHRS and CDR2 YFSETQ. The CDR3 is 14 residues long. CDR3 sequence: CASSLGGVDNEQFF. The CDR3 DNA is TGCGCCAGCAGCTTGGGTGGGGTCGACAATGAGCAGTTCTTC.

In this sample, this clone turned up a few times. The chain links TRBV19 to TRBJ1-5, with TRBD1 identical over 7 bases. The CDR3 is 13 residues long. The germline CDR1 and CDR2 sequences are LNHDA and SQIVND (reference sequence). Trimming removed 7 bases from V and 2 bases from J; junction bases left unmatched: 2. CDR3 DNA sequence: TGTGCCAGTAATGACAGGGGCAATCAGCCCCAGCATTTT. This gives the protein CASNDRGNQPQHF.

This sequence joins TRBV24-1 and TRBJ2-2; tentative D call: TRBD1 (6 bases). V lost 0 bases to trimming and J lost 0 bases, with 13 bases between them. This CDR3 region has 18 residues. CDR1 and CDR2 from the germline V gene are KGHDR and SFDVKD. CDR3 sequence reads: CATSDLRTANPNTGELFF. The CDR3 DNA sequence: TGTGCCACCAGTGATTTGAGGACAGCTAATCCGAACACCGGGGAGCTGTTTTTT.

In its sample, this clone was seen once. CDR3 nucleotide sequence: TGTGCCAGCAGTGAATCAGGAGCGGGAGGGGGAAATACGCAGTATTTT. Translating gives CASSESGAGGGNTQYF. V and J are TRBV2 and TRBJ2-3; 10 bases fit TRBD2. V gave up 2 bases and J gave up 7 bases; unmatched junction bases: 9. This CDR3 is built from 16 residues. Germline loops: CDR1 SNHLY, CDR2 FYNNEI.

The CDR3 DNA is TGTGCCAGCAGCCTGGGACTAGCGGGTGTTTTTGTAGAGACCCAGTACTTC. Translated, it gives CASSLGLAGVFVETQYF. This chain links TRBV3-1 (or the pseudogene TRBV3-2) with TRBJ2-5; TRBD2 matches at 12 bases. There are 17 residues in the CDR3. Germline loops: CDR1 LGHDT, CDR2 YNNKEL (reference sequence). The V segment lost 4 bases and the J segment 4 bases; nucleotides outside the gene matches: 10.

The chain is built from TRBV6-5 and TRBJ1-4, with D perhaps TRBD1 (5 bases). The V and J ends lost 0 bases and 7 bases respectively, with 9 bases between them. CDR3 length equals 14 residues. CDR1 and CDR2 (germline): MNHEY, SVGAGI. Written as DNA, the CDR3 is TGTGCCAGCAGTTACTCCCAGGGCTTTGAAAAACTGTTTTTT. Amino acids: CASSYSQGFEKLFF.

The genes are TRBV27 and TRBJ2-1; 7 positions agree with TRBD2. Trimming removed 0 bases from V and 9 bases from J; junction bases left unmatched: 11. The germline gives CDR1 MNHEY, CDR2 SMNVEV (reference sequence). The CDR3 contains 16 residues. The CDR3, as DNA: TGTGCCAGCAGTTTATCATATCTACTAGCGCGTCCTGAGCAGTTCTTC. This sequence encodes CASSLSYLLARPEQFF.

The chain employs TRBV7-9 and TRBJ1-3, with D unclear. With 5 bases removed from V and 4 bases from J, the gap between germline ends came to 6 bases. CDR3 length equals 12 residues. Per germline, CDR1 SEHNR and CDR2 FQNEAQ (reference sequence). The CDR3 sequence: CASSQNGNTIYF. The DNA for the CDR3 is TGTGCCAGCAGCCAAAACGGAAACACCATATATTTT.

The chain links TRBV21-1 to TRBJ1-3; the table's D gene call, TRBD1, was not cross checked with the DNA. TRBV21-1 counts as a pseudogene. The CDR3 loop spans 14 amino acids. CDR3 residues: CASTRQGGWNTIYF. As DNA, the CDR3 is TGTGCCAGCACCAGACAGGGCGGGTGGAACACCATATATTTT.

This clone counts as medium-sized. This chain joins TRBV9 and TRBJ1-5, with 10 bases fitting TRBD1. This CDR3 has 22 amino acids. Germline CDR1 is SGDLS and CDR2 is YYNGEE. The ends lost 0 bases at V and 0 bases at J; junction bases unmatched: 18. Here the CDR3 DNA reads TGTGCCAGCAGCGTAGTTAGGGTCCCGGGACAGGGGAGGCCATATAGCAATCAGCCCCAGCATTTT. This translates into CASSVVRVPGQGRPYSNQPQHF.

In DNA, the CDR3 is TGTGCCAGCAGCTTCGTCGTCAGGGGCACTGGAGAGACCCAGTACTTC. This codes for CASSFVVRGTGETQYF. This chain connects TRBV5-6 to TRBJ2-5; possibly TRBD1 for D (6 bases). The germline gives CDR1 SGHDT, CDR2 YYEEEE. The V and J ends lost 2 bases and 4 bases respectively, with 18 bases between them. The CDR3 spans 16 residues.